Listed below are T cell receptor beta chains from one sample, sequenced in a study of blood T cells in healthy people across ages. TCRdb redid the calling of the 5' RACE reads with MiXCR, one entry per CDR3 protein. The sample has 720,000 or so distinct CDR3 sequences; around two fifths are singletons. The sample consisted of blood. These receptors were taken from a man older than 75 in good health. Each CDR3 is given with its conserved first and last residue. The D gene is left open where the match is weak. Size values are once, few and many counts, or a class for expanded clones, and some rows have none.

>TRBJ2-3|few|TRBV11-2|TRBD2
TGTGCCAGCAGCTTAACCCCTGGGCTAGCGGGAGACACAGATACGCAGTATTTT
CASSLTPGLAGDTDTQYF
>TRBJ1-2|few|TRBV10-3|NA
TGTGCCATCAGTGAGTCGAGGGGTGGCTACACCTTC
CAISESRGGYTF
>TRBJ1-2|many|TRBV12-3/TRBV12-4|NA
TGTGCCAGCAGCCCACACCCCAGGGGAGGGGGTGGCTACACCTTC
CASSPHPRGGGGYTF
>TRBJ2-3|NA|TRBV10-1|TRBD1
TGCGCCAGCAGTGATTGGGACAGGGGCACAGATACGCAGTATTTT
CASSDWDRGTDTQYF
>TRBJ2-3|NA|TRBV6-5|NA
TGTGCCAGCAGTTACTCTCGCGCAAACACAGATACGCAGTATTTT
CASSYSRANTDTQYF
>TRBJ2-7|few|TRBV7-9|NA
TGTGCCAGCAGCTTACTTACTAGCGAGCAGTACTTC
CASSLLTSEQYF
>TRBJ2-7|NA|TRBV5-1|NA
TGCGCCAGCAGCACCTTCGATCCCCAGTCCTACGAGCAGTACTTC
CASSTFDPQSYEQYF
>TRBJ1-1|NA|TRBV7-9|NA
TGTGCCAGCAGCCGCCCAACCCAGGGCGACACTGAAGCTTTCTTT
CASSRPTQGDTEAFF
>TRBJ2-5|NA|TRBV29-1|NA
TGCAGCGTTGAAGTCGGGACCGTGGTGGAGACCCAGTACTTC
CSVEVGTVVETQYF
>TRBJ2-1|NA|TRBV3-1|TRBD1
TGTGCCAGCAGGCGTGAAGGGGGCCCCTACAATGAGCAGTTCTTC
CASRREGGPYNEQFF
>TRBJ1-2|NA|TRBV6-1|NA
TGTGCCAGCACTGACATCAGCTATGGCTACACCTTC
CASTDISYGYTF
>TRBJ1-1|NA|TRBV15|TRBD1
TGTGCCACCAGCAGAGGCACAGGGGGTTGGAACACTGAAGCTTTCTTT
CATSRGTGGWNTEAFF
>TRBJ2-7|few|TRBV20-1|TRBD2
TGCAGTGCTAGTATCGGGAGGGGTACCGCCTACGAGCAGTACTTC
CSASIGRGTAYEQYF
>TRBJ2-5|many|TRBV29-1|TRBD2
TGCAGCGTTAGGACTAGCTCTTGGGAAGAGACCCAGTACTTC
CSVRTSSWEETQYF
>TRBJ1-2|NA|TRBV20-1|TRBD1
TGCATTACATCGGAAATAACAGGGGGATATGGCTACACCTTC
CITSEITGGYGYTF
>TRBJ2-3|NA|TRBV6-6|TRBD2
TGTGCCAGCAGGGGGACTAGCCCAACCCGAGATACGCAGTATTTT
CASRGTSPTRDTQYF
>TRBJ2-3|NA|TRBV29-1|NA
TGCAGCGTTGATAAGTCGGGAATCACAGATACGCAGTATTTT
CSVDKSGITDTQYF
>TRBJ2-7|few|TRBV20-1|NA
TGCAGTGCTAGAGATACGGGAAGCGGCTACGAGCAGTACTTC
CSARDTGSGYEQYF
>TRBJ2-1|few|TRBV4-1|NA
TGCGCCAGCAGCCAAGATCTAGGGCGGAGCGATGAGCAGTTCTTC
CASSQDLGRSDEQFF
>TRBJ2-1|few|TRBV20-1|TRBD2
TGCAGTGCTGTACTACTAGCGGGGGGGCAGGATGAGCAGTTCTTC
CSAVLLAGGQDEQFF
>TRBJ2-7|NA|TRBV30|TRBD2
TGTGCCTGGAGTGTTGGGCGGGGGTATAGCTACGAGCAGTACTTC
CAWSVGRGYSYEQYF
>TRBJ2-7|NA|TRBV20-1|TRBD2
TGCAGTGCTAACGCCGGGGGAGGGTCCTGCAATGAGCAGTACTTC
CSANAGGGSCNEQYF
>TRBJ2-7|few|TRBV6-5|TRBD2
TGTGCCAGCAGTTACGTGGGACTAGTAGGCTACGGCGACGAGCAGTACTTC
CASSYVGLVGYGDEQYF
>TRBJ2-3|few|TRBV6-1|NA
TGTGCCAGCAGTGAAGAGGCAGGGGTGTGGGATACGCAGTATTTT
CASSEEAGVWDTQYF
>TRBJ2-5|few|TRBV20-1|TRBD2
TGCAGTGCTAGGTCTACTAGCGGGCGAAGGGAGACCCAGTACTTC
CSARSTSGRRETQYF
>TRBJ2-1|few|TRBV6-1|NA
TGTGCCAGCAGTGCGTTCGACAGGACCTCCTACAATGAGCAGTTCTTC
CASSAFDRTSYNEQFF
>TRBJ2-1|NA|TRBV7-2|NA
TGTGTCAGCAGCTTCGCCCCGGGCTCCCCATACAATGAGCAGTTCTTC
CVSSFAPGSPYNEQFF
>TRBJ2-3|few|TRBV7-2|TRBD2
TGTGCCAGCAGCCCACGGACTAGCGGGAGGGGTGGAGCAGATACGCAGTATTTT
CASSPRTSGRGGADTQYF
>TRBJ2-1|few|TRBV20-1|TRBD2
TGCAGTGCCCGTCAGGGACTAGGTTACAATGAGCAGTTCTTC
CSARQGLGYNEQFF